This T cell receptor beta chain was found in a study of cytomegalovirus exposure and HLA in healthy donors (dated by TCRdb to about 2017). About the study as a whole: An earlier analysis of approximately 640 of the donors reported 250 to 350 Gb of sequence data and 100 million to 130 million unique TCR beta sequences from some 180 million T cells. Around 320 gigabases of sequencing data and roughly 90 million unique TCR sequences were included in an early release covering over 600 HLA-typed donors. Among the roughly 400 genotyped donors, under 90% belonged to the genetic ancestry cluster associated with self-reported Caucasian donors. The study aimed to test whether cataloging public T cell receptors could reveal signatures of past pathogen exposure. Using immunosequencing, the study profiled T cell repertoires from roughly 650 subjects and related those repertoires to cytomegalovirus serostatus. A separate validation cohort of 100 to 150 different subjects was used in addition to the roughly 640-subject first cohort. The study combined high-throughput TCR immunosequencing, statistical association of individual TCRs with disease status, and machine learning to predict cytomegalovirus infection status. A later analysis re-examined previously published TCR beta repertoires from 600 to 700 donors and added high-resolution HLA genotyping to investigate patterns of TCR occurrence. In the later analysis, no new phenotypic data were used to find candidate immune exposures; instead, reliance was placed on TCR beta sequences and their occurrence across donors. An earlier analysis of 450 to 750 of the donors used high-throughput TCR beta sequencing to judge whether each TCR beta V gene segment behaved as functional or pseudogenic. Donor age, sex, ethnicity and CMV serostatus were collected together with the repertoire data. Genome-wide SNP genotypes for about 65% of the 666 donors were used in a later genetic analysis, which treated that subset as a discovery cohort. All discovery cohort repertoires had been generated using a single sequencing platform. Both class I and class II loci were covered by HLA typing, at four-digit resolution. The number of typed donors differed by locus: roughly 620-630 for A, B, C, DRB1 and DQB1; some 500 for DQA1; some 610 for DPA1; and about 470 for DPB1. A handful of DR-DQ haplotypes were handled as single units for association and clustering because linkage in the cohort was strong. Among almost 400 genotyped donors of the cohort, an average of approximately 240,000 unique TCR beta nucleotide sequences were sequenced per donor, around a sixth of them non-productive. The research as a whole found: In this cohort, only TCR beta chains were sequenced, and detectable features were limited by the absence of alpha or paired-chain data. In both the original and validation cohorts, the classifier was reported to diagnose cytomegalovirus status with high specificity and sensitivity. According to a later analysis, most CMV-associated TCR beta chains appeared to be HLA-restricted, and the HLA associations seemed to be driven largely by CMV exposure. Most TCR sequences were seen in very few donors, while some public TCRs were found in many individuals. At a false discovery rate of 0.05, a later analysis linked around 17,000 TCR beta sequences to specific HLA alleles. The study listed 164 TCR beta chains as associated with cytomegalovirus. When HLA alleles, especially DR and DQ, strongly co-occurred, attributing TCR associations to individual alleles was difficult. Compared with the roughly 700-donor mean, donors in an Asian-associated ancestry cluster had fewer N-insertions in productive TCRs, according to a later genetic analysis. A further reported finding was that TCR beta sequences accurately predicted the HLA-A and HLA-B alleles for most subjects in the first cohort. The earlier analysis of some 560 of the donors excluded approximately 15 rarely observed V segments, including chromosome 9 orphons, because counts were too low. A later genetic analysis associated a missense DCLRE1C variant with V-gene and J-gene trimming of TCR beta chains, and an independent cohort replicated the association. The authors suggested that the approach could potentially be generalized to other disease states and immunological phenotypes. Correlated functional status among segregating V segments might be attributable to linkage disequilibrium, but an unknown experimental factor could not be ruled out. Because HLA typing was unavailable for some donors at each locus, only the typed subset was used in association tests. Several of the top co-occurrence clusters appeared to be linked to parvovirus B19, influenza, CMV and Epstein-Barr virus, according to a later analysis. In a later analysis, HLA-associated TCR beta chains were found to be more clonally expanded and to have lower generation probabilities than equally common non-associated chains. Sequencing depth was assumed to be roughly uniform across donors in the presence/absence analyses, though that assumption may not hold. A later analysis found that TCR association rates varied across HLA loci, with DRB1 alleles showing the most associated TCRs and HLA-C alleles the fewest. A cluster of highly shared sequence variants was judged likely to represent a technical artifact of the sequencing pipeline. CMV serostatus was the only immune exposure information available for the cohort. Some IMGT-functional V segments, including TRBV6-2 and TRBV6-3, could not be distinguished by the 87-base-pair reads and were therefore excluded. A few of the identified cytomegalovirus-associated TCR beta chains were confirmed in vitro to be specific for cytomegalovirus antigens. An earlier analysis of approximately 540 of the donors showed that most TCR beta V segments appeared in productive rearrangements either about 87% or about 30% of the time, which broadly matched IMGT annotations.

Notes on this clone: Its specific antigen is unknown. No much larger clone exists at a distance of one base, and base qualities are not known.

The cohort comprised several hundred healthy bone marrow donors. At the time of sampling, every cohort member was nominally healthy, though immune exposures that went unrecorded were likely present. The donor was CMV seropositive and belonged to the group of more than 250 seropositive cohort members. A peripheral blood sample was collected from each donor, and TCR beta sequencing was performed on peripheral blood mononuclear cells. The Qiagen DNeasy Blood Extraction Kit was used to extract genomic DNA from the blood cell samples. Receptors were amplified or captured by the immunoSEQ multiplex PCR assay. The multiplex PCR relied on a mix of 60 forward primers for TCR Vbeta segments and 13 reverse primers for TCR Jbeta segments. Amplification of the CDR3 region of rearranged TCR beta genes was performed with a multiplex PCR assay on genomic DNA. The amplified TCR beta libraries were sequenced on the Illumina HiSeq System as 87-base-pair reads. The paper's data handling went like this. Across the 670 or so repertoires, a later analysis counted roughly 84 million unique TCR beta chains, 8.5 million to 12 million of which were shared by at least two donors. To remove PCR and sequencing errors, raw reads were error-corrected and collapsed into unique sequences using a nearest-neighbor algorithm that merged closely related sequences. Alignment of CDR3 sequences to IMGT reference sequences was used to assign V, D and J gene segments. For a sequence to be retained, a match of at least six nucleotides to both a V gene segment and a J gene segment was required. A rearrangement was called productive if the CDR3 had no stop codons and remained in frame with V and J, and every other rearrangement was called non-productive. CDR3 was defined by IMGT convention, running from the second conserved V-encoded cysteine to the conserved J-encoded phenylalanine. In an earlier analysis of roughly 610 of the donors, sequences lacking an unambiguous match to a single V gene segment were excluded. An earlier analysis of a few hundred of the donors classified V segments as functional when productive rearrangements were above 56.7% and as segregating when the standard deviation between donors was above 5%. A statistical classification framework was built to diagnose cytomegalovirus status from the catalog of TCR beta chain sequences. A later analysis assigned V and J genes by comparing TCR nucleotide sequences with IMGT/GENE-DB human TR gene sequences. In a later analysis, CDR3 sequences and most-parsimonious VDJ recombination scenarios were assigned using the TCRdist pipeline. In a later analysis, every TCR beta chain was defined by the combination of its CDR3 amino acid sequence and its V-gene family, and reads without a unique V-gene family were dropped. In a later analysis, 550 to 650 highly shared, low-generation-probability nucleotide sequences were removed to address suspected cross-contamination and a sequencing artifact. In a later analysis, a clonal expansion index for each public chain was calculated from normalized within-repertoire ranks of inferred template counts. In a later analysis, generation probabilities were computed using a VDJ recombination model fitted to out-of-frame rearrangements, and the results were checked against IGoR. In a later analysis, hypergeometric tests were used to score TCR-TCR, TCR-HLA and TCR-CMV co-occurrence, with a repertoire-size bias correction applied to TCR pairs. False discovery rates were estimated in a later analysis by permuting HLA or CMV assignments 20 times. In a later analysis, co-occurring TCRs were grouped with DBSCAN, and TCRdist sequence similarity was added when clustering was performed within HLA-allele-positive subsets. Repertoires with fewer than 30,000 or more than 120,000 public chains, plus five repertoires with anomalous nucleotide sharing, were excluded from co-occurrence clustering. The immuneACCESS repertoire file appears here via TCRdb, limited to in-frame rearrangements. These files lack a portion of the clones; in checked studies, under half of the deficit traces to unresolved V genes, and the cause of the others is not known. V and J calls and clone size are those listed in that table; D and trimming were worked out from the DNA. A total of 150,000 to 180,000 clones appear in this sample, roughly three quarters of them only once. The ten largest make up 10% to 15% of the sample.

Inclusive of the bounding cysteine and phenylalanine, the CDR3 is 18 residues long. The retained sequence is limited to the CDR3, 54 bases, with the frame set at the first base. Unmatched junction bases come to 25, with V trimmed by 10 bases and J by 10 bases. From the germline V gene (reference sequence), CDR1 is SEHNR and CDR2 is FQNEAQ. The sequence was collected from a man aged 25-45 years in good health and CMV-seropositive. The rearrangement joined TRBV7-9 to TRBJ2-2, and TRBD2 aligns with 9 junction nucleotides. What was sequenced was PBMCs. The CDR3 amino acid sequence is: CATSQPGTGVIAGEELFF. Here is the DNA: TGTGCCACCTCTCAACCAGGAACCGGGGTGATAGCGGGAGAGGAGCTGTTTTTT.